This note documents a single T cell receptor (beta chain) sequence. What it binds is unknown. The data were taken from a study of graft-versus-host responses after intestinal transplantation. Study at large: In this cohort, recipients had multivisceral, liver-intestinal, or isolated intestinal transplants. Study outcomes and limitations: Allograft graft-versus-host to host-versus-graft clonal ratios ran high in patients with graft-donor T cell macrochimerism. Recipient marrow harbored GvH clones, some of which surfaced first in ileum or blood. Early post-transplant falls in HvG clones accompanied the peak levels of circulating GvH clones.

Profiling relied on immunoSEQ multiplex PCR, and the TCRdb table lists in-frame clones only, not all of them. The sample lists 130,000 to 150,000 clones, 80% to 95% seen once, with approximately 0.2% in the top ten. Germline V gene sequence: CDR1 SGHNT, CDR2 YYREEE (reference sequence). The CDR3 runs 13 residues. Trimming removed 1 base at V and 1 base at J, with 4 bases between. This material consisted of unstimulated CD4+ T cells sorted from spleen or lymph node cells, taken before intestinal transplant. The chain has TRBV5-4 and TRBJ2-3; no reliable D call. The clonotype comes from a human donor who received an intestinal transplant. This CDR3 is CASSLTGTDTQYF. CDR3 sequence (DNA): TGTGCCAGCAGCTTGACAGGCACAGATACGCAGTATTTT.